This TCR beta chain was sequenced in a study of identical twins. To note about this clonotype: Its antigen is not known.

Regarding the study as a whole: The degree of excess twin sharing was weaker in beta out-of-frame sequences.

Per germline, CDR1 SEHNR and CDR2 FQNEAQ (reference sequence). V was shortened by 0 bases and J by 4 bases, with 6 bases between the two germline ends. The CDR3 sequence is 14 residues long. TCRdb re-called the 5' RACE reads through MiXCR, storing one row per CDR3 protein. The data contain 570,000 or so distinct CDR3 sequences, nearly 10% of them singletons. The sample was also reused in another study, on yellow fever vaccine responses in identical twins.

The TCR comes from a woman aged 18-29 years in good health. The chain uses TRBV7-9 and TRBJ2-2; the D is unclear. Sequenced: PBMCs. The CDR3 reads CASSLATTTGELFF. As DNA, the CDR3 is TGTGCCAGCAGCTTAGCAACTACCACCGGGGAGCTGTTTTTT.